The present T cell receptor beta chain was sequenced within a study of T-cell reconstitution after alpha-beta-depleted transplantation in children. Preparation of the TCRbeta library was carried out with unique molecular identifiers. TCRdb fed the PCR reads into MiXCR, producing one record per CDR3 protein. The sample has about 610,000 distinct CDR3 sequences; over 25% are singletons. The CDR3 spans 11 residues. Germline lookup yields CDR1 SQVTM and CDR2 ANQGSEA. V was cut by 4 bases and J by 15 bases, with 16 bases left in between. The starting material was PBMCs, obtained before TCRalphabeta/CD19-depleted stem cell transplant. The J gene is TRBJ2-1, the V gene TRBV29-1, with D maybe TRBD2 (6 bases). This clonotype was sampled from a boy in the first two years of life with Wiskott-Aldrich syndrome, due to receive a stem cell transplant. The CDR3 sequence: CSVGSGVPPFF. CDR3 DNA: TGCAGCGTTGGCTCGGGAGTTCCCCCGTTCTTC.